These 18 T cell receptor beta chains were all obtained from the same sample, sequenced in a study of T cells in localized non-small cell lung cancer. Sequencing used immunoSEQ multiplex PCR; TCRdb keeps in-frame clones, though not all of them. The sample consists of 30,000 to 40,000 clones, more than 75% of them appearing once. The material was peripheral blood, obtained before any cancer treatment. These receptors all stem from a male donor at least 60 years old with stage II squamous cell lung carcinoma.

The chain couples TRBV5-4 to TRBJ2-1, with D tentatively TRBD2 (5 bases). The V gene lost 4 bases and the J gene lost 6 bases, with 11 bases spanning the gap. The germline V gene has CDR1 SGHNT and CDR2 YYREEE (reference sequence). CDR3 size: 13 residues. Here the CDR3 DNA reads TGTGCCAGCAGCGATCCGGGGAGCAATGAGCAGTTCTTC. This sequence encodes CASSDPGSNEQFF.

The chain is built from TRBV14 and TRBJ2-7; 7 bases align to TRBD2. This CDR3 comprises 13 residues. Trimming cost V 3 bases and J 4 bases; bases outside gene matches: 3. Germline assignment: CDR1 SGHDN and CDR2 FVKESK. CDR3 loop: CASSHIGGYEQYF. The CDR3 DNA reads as TGTGCCAGCAGCCATATCGGGGGGTACGAGCAGTACTTC.

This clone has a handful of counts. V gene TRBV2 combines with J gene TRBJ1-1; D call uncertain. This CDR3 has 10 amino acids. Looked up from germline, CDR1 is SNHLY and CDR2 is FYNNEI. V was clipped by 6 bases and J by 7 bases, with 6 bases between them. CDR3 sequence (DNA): TGTGCCAGCAGGCTAAATGAAGCTTTCTTT. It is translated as CASRLNEAFF.

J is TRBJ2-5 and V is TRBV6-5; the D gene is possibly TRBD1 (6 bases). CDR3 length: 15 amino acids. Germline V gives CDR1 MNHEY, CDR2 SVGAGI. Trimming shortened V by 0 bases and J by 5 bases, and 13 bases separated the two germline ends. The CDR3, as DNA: TGTGCCAGCAGTTACTCGAATAGCAGGGGCGAGACCCAGTACTTC. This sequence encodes CASSYSNSRGETQYF.

The CDR3 protein is CASSETRGFVFF. DNA of the CDR3: TGTGCCAGCAGTGAGACAAGAGGGTTTGTTTTCTTT. This chain links TRBV6-4 with TRBJ1-1; D remains unclear. Germline V gene data show CDR1 as MRHNA and CDR2 as SNTAGT. V was trimmed by 3 bases and J by 13 bases, leaving 15 bases between them. The CDR3 contains 12 residues.

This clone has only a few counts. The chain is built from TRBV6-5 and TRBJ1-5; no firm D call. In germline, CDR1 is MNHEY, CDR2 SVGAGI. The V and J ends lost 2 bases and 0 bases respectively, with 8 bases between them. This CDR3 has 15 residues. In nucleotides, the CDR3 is TGTGCCAGCAGTTACAGGGCAGGTAGCAATCAGCCCCAGCATTTT. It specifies CASSYRAGSNQPQHF.

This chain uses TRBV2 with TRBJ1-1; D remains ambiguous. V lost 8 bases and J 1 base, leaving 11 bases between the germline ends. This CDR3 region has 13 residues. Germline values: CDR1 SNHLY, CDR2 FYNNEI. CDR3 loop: CASFREQNTEAFF. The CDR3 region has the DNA TGTGCCAGCTTTCGGGAACAGAACACTGAAGCTTTCTTT.

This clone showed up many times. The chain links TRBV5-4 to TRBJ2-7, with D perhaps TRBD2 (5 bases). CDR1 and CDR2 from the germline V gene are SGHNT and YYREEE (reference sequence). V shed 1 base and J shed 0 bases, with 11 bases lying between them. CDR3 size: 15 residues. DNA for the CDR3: TGTGCCAGCAGCTTGAGGCGGGTGAGCTCCTACGAGCAGTACTTC. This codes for CASSLRRVSSYEQYF.

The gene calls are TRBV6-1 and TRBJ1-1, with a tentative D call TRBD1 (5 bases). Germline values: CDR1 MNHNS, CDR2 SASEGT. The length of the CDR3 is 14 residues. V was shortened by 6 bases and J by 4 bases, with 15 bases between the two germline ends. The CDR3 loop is CASRPPGRPTEAFF. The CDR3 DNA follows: TGTGCCAGCAGGCCTCCAGGGAGGCCCACTGAAGCTTTCTTT.

CDR3 in DNA: TGTGCCAGCAGCTTAGGCCGGGCCGGAGTCGATGAGCAGTTCTTC. This translates into CASSLGRAGVDEQFF. The chain is built from TRBV11-3 and TRBJ2-1; D unresolved. Per germline, CDR1 SGHNT and CDR2 YENEEA. The CDR3 runs 15 residues. Trimming removed 1 base at V and 8 bases at J, with 15 bases between.

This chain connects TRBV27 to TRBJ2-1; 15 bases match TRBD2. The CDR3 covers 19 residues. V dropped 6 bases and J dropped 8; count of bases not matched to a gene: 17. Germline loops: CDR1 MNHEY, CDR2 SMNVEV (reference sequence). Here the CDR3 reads CASREYPPGTSGRFDEQFF. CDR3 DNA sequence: TGTGCCAGCAGGGAATATCCCCCAGGGACTAGCGGGAGGTTCGATGAGCAGTTCTTC.

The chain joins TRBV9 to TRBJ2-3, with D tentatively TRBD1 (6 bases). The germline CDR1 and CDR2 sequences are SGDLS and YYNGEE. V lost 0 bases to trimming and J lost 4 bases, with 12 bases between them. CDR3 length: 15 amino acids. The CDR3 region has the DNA TGTGCCAGCAGCGTAGGAGGGGGACGGCCAGATACGCAGTATTTT. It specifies CASSVGGGRPDTQYF.

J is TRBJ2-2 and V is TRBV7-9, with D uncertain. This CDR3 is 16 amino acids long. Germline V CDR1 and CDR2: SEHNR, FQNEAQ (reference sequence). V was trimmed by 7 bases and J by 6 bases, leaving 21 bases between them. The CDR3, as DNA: TGTGCCAGCATCCCAATTGGTGTCCTAGGGCCCGGGGAGCTGTTTTTT. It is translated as CASIPIGVLGPGELFF.

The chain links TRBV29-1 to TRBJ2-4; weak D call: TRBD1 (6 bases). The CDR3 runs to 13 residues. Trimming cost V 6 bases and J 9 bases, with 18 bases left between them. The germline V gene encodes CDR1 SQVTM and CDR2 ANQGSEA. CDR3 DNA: TGCAGCGTCGAACCAACAGGGTTTGGCATTCAGTACTTC. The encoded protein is CSVEPTGFGIQYF.

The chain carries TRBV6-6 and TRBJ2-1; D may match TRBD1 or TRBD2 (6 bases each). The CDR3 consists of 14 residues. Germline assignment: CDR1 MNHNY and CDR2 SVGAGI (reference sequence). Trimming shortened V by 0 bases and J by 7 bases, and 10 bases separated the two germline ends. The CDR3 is CASSYSRGENEQFF. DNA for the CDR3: TGTGCCAGCAGTTACTCTAGGGGGGAAAATGAGCAGTTCTTC.

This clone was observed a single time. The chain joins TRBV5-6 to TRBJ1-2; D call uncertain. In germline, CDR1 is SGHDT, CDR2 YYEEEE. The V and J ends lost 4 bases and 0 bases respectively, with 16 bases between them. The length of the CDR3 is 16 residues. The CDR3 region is CASSRGGGGANYGYTF. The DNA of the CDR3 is TGTGCCAGCAGCCGAGGAGGCGGCGGAGCTAACTATGGCTACACCTTC.

The CDR3 loop reads CASSSTGADTDTQYF. The CDR3 DNA is TGTGCCAGCAGCTCCACAGGGGCAGACACAGATACGCAGTATTTT. The V call is TRBV5-5, the J call TRBJ2-3; TRBD1 matches at 7 bases. This CDR3 has 15 residues. Germline V gives CDR1 SGHKS, CDR2 YYEKEE (reference sequence). The junction had 6 bases not matched to a gene; V was cut back by 3 bases and J by 2 bases.

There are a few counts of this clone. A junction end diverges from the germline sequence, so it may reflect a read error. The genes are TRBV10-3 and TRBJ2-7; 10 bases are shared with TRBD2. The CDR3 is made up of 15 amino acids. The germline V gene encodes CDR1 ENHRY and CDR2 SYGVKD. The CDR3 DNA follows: TGTGCCAGCAGTTATAGGAGGACTAGCGGCTACGAGCAGTACTTC. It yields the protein CASSYRRTSGYEQYF.